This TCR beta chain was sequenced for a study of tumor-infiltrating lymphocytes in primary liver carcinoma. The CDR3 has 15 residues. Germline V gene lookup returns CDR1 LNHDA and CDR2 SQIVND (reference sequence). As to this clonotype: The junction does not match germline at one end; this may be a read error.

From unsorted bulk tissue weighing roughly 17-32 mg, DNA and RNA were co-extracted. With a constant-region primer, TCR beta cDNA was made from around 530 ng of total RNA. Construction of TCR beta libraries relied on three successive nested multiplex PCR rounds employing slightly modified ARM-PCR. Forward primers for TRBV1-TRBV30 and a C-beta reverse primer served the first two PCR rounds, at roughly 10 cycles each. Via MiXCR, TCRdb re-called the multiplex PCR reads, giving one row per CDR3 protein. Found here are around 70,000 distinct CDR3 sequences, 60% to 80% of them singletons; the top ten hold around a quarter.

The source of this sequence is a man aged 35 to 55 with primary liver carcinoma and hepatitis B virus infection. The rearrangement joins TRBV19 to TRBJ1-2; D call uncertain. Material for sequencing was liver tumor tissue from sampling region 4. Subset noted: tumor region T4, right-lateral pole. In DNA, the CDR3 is TGTGCCAATAGTGGGGAGCATGAGTGGAACTATGACTACACCTTC. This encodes CANSGEHEWNYDYTF.